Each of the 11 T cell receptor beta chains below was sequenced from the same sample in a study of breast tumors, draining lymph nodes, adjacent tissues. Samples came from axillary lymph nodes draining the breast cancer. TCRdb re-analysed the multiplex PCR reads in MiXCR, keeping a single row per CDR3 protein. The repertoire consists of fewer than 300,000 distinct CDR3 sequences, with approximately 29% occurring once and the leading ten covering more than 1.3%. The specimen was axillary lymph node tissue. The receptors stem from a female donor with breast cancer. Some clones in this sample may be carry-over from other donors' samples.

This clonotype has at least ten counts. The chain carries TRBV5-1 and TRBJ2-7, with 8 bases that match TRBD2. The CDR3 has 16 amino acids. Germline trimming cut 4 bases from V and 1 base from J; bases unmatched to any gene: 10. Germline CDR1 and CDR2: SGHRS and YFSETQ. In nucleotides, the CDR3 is TGCGCCAGCAGCACGTCCTTGGCGGGAGGTTCCTACGAGCAGTACTTC. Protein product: CASSTSLAGGSYEQYF.

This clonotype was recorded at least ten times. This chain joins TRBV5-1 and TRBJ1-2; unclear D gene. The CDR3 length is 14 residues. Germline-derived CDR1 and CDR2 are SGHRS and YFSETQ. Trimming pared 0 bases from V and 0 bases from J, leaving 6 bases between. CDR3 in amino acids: CASSLGKANYGYTF. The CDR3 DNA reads TGCGCCAGCAGCTTGGGAAAAGCTAACTATGGCTACACCTTC.

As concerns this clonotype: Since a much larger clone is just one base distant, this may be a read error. The chain's CDR3 is CASSHIDEQFF. The CDR3 DNA sequence: TGTGCCAGCAGTCACATTGATGAGCAGTTCTTC. The chain couples TRBV6-6 to TRBJ2-1; no reliable D call. Germline V gives CDR1 MNHNY, CDR2 SVGAGI (reference sequence). Trimming removed 5 bases at V and 8 bases at J, with 7 bases between. This CDR3 contains 11 residues.

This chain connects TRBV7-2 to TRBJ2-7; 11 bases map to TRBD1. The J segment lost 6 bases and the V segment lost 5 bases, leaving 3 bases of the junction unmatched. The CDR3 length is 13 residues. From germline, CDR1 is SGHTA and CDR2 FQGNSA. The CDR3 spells CASSGQGAPEQYF. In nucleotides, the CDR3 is TGTGCCAGCAGCGGACAGGGGGCACCCGAGCAGTACTTC.

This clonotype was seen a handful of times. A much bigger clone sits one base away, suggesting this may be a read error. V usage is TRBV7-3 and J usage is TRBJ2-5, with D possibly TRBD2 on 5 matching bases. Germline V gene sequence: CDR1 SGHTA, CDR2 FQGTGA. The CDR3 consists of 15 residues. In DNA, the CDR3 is TGTGCCAGCAGCTTAATTGGTGGCCCCTTGGAGGCCCAGCACTTC. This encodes CASSLIGGPLEAQHF.

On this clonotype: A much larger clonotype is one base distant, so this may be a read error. Written as DNA, the CDR3 is TGCAGTGCTAGAGTAGCGGGAGCCTACGCGCAGTACTTC. This gives the protein CSARVAGAYAQYF. The chain recombines TRBV20-1 with TRBJ2-7, with 9 bases identical to TRBD2. The germline V gene encodes CDR1 DFQATT and CDR2 SNEGSKA (reference sequence). The CDR3 has 13 residues.

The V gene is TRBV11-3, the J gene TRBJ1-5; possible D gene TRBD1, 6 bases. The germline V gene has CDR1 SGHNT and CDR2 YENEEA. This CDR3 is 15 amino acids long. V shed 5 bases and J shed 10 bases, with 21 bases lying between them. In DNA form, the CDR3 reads TGTGCCAGCAGCCTACCTAGGGGGGGGCGAAGTCCCCAGCATTTT. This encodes CASSLPRGGRSPQHF.

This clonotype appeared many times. CDR3 region: CASSPYRYNEQFF. The CDR3 DNA sequence: TGTGCCAGCTCACCATACAGATACAATGAGCAGTTCTTC. The V and J genes are TRBV18 and TRBJ2-1; D unclear. CDR1 is KGHSH and CDR2 is LQKENI in the germline V gene. The CDR3 is 13 amino acids. Trimming took 2 bases from V and 4 from J, leaving 6 bases between them.

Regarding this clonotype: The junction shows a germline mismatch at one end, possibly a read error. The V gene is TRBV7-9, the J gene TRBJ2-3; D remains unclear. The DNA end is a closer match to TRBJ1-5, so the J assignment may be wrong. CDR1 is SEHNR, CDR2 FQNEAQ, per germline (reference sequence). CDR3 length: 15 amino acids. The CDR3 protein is CVSSLRAGAVYEQHF. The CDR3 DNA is TGTGTCAGCAGCTTAAGGGCGGGAGCGGTCTACGAGCAGCATTTT.

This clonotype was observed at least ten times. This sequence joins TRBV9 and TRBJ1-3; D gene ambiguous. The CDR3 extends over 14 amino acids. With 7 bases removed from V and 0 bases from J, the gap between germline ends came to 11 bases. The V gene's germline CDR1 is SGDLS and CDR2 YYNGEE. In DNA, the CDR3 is TGTGCCAGCTCCGGAACGACCTCTGGAAACACCATATATTTT. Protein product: CASSGTTSGNTIYF. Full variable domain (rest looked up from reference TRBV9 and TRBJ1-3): DSGVTQTPKHLITATGQRVTLRCSPRSGDLSVYWYQQSLDQGLQFLIQYYNGEERAKGNILERFSAQQFPDLHSELNLSSLELGDSALYFCASSGTTSGNTIYFGEGSWLTVV.

The chain's CDR3 is CASSNEATSWEQYF. As DNA, the CDR3 is TGCGCCAGCAGCAACGAAGCAACTAGTTGGGAGCAGTACTTC. This rearrangement joins TRBV5-1 to TRBJ2-7; the D gene is possibly TRBD2 (5 bases). CDR1 SGHRS and CDR2 YFSETQ come from the germline V gene. The CDR3 extends over 14 amino acids. Trimming took off 4 bases at V and 7 bases at J, with 18 bases between the two ends.